These 20 T cell receptor beta chains share one sample of origin, sequenced in a study of a mutant IDH1 vaccine in newly diagnosed glioma. Sequencing was performed with immunoSEQ multiplex PCR; in TCRdb, only in-frame clones are kept and a portion is missing. Altogether 80,000 to 100,000 clones are present, roughly 75% being singletons, with the ten largest covering 7.5%. Time point noted: baseline, week 1 (first vaccination visit). Indicated treatment: pre-vaccination baseline after standard-of-care therapy. The sample in question was PBMCs, obtained from a glioma patient treated with radiotherapy, temozolomide or both. These receptors were obtained from a man aged 40-49 years with glioma.

The chain is built from TRBV28 and TRBJ1-5; tentatively, D is TRBD1 (6 bases). Per the germline V gene, CDR1 is MDHEN and CDR2 is SYDVKM. Trimming pared 3 bases from V and 6 bases from J, leaving 18 bases between. CDR3 length equals 16 residues. The CDR3 here is CASSFGGSGGSQPQHF. CDR3 in DNA: TGTGCCAGCAGTTTCGGCGGGTCGGGGGGCTCTCAGCCCCAGCATTTT.

The rearrangement joins TRBV5-1 to TRBJ1-4, with a possible D match to TRBD1 (5 bases). Trimming stripped 0 bases from V and 7 bases from J, with 10 bases between. In germline, CDR1 is SGHRS, CDR2 YFSETQ. CDR3 size: 14 residues. In DNA, the CDR3 is TGCGCCAGCAGCTTGGACCAGGGCGGTGAAAAACTGTTTTTT. Translated: CASSLDQGGEKLFF.

This clone was detected only a few times. The V call is TRBV29-1, the J call TRBJ1-5; D ambiguous. CDR1 and CDR2 (germline): SQVTM, ANQGSEA. V was trimmed by 4 bases and J by 0 bases, leaving 4 bases between them. The CDR3 length is 12 residues. The CDR3 is CSVGDSNQPQHF. CDR3 coding DNA: TGCAGCGTTGGCGATAGCAATCAGCCCCAGCATTTT.

This clone was seen once. The chain employs TRBV6-6 and TRBJ1-2, with a weak D call TRBD1 (5 bases). V gave up 4 bases and J gave up 2 bases, with 14 bases separating them. From germline, CDR1 is MNHNY and CDR2 SVGAGI (reference sequence). This CDR3 comprises 15 residues. As DNA, the CDR3 is TGTGCCAGCAGTTCCTTAAGTCCAGGGAACTATGGCTACACCTTC. This sequence encodes CASSSLSPGNYGYTF.

V is TRBV6-5 and J is TRBJ2-7, with D perhaps matching TRBD2 (6 bases). The germline V gene has CDR1 MNHEY and CDR2 SVGAGI. Trimming took 6 bases from V and 3 from J, leaving 18 bases between them. This CDR3 is 15 amino acids long. The CDR3 protein is CASRPGLPLHYEQYF. As DNA, the CDR3 is TGTGCCAGCAGACCGGGACTCCCATTGCACTACGAGCAGTACTTC.

The rearrangement joins TRBV29-1 to TRBJ2-3; TRBD1 agrees at 8 bases. Germline V CDR1 and CDR2: SQVTM, ANQGSEA. CDR3 length: 14 amino acids. Trimming took 7 bases from V and 2 from J; bases not matched to a gene: 8. This chain's CDR3 is CSADRGWTTDTQYF. The CDR3 DNA reads as TGCAGCGCTGACAGGGGATGGACCACAGATACGCAGTATTTT.

CDR3 coding DNA: TGTGCCAGCAGTGACTCATTTCATCCTGACACAGATACGCAGTATTTT. Translating gives CASSDSFHPDTDTQYF. The chain recombines TRBV6-4 with TRBJ2-3; no clear D. Trimming stripped 0 bases from V and 2 bases from J, with 12 bases between. Germline V gives CDR1 MRHNA, CDR2 SNTAGT. The CDR3 sequence is 16 residues long.

The chain links TRBV10-1 to TRBJ2-5; 9 bases map to TRBD2. The CDR3 loop spans 12 amino acids. The junction had 2 bases not matched to a gene; V was cut back by 6 bases and J by 6 bases. The germline CDR1 and CDR2 sequences are WNHNN and SYGVQD (reference sequence). The DNA for the CDR3 is TGCGCCAGCAGCCTAGCGGGGAAGACCCAGTACTTC. Amino acids: CASSLAGKTQYF.

This rearrangement joins TRBV5-4 to TRBJ1-2; 8 bases agree with TRBD1. From germline, CDR1 is SGHNT and CDR2 YYREEE (reference sequence). The CDR3 length is 14 residues. V shed 3 bases and J 3 bases; nucleotides not matched to a gene: 4. The CDR3 bases are TGTGCCAGCAGCTCGCAGGGGGCTGACTATGGCTACACCTTC. It is translated as CASSSQGADYGYTF. Looking up the rest from reference TRBV5-4 and TRBJ1-2 gives the full variable domain: ETGVTQSPTHLIKTRGQQVTLRCSSQSGHNTVSWYQQALGQGPQFIFQYYREEENGRGNFPPRFSGLQFPNYSSELNVNALELDDSALYLCASSSQGADYGYTFGSGTRLTVV.

The chain has TRBV28 and TRBJ2-7, with D tentatively TRBD1 (6 bases). The V end was cut by 6 bases, the J end by 1 base, with 16 bases between. The germline V gene encodes CDR1 MDHEN and CDR2 SYDVKM. The CDR3 contains 15 residues. The CDR3 is CASSSPGASSYEQYF. DNA for the CDR3: TGTGCCAGCAGCTCCCCAGGGGCGAGTTCCTACGAGCAGTACTTC.

V usage is TRBV5-4 and J usage is TRBJ2-2, with 9 bases identical to TRBD1. Trimming cost V 1 base and J 6 bases; bases outside gene matches: 7. Germline values: CDR1 SGHNT, CDR2 YYREEE (reference sequence). This CDR3 is 16 amino acids long. CDR3 residues: CASSLKLGQGPGELFF. The CDR3, as DNA: TGTGCCAGCAGCTTGAAACTGGGACAGGGCCCCGGGGAGCTGTTTTTT.

J is TRBJ2-1 and V is TRBV28; D call uncertain. This CDR3 spans 13 amino acids. V was cut by 10 bases and J by 0 bases, with 10 bases left in between. Germline V gene sequence: CDR1 MDHEN, CDR2 SYDVKM. The CDR3 sequence: CATSLSSYNEQFF. CDR3 bases: TGTGCCACTTCGTTAAGCTCCTACAATGAGCAGTTCTTC.

This sequence joins TRBV30 and TRBJ1-6, with D unresolved. Trimming removed 4 bases at V and 0 bases at J, with 13 bases between. The CDR3 has 16 amino acids. In germline, CDR1 is GTSNPN, CDR2 SVGIG (reference sequence). The CDR3 spells CAWKRTGSSYNSPLHF. Written as DNA, the CDR3 is TGTGCCTGGAAGAGGACGGGAAGCTCCTATAATTCACCCCTCCACTTT. Supplemented by reference TRBV30 and TRBJ1-6, the full variable domain reads SQTIHQWPATLVQPVGSPLSLECTVEGTSNPNLYWYRQAAGRGLQLLFYSVGIGQISSEVPQNLSASRPQDRQFILSSKKLLLSDSGFYLCAWKRTGSSYNSPLHFGNGTRLTVT.

The chain uses TRBV5-4 and TRBJ1-4; tentative D call: TRBD1 (5 bases). The CDR3 extends over 14 amino acids. V was pared by 3 bases and J by 14 bases, with 20 bases between. The V gene's germline CDR1 is SGHNT and CDR2 YYREEE (reference sequence). The chain's CDR3 is CASSSGGGEGFLFF. In DNA form, the CDR3 reads TGTGCCAGCAGCTCTGGGGGAGGGGAGGGCTTCCTGTTTTTT.

This clone was observed once. The J gene is TRBJ1-3, the V gene TRBV19, with 10 bases matching TRBD1. Germline V gene lookup returns CDR1 LNHDA and CDR2 SQIVND (reference sequence). Trimming removed 9 bases from V and 0 bases from J; junction bases left unmatched: 5. The CDR3 has 15 residues. This chain's CDR3 is CASRDRGNSGNTIYF. CDR3 coding DNA: TGTGCCAGCCGGGACAGGGGAAACTCTGGAAACACCATATATTTT.

V gene TRBV5-6 combines with J gene TRBJ2-7, with D possibly matching TRBD1 (5 bases). Trimming cost V 1 base and J 2 bases, with 13 bases left between them. This CDR3 region has 15 residues. Germline assignment: CDR1 SGHDT and CDR2 YYEEEE. The CDR3 bases are TGTGCCAGCAGCTTGCCAGGGCCGGGTGCCTACGAGCAGTACTTC. Translated, it gives CASSLPGPGAYEQYF.

V is TRBV28 and J is TRBJ1-2; 12 bases agree with TRBD1. This CDR3 contains 17 residues. From germline, CDR1 is MDHEN and CDR2 SYDVKM. Germline trimming cut 5 bases from V and 8 bases from J; bases unmatched to any gene: 15. The CDR3 loop reads CASSPRGTGGSLVGYTF. The CDR3 bases are TGTGCCAGCAGTCCGAGGGGGACAGGGGGCTCCCTCGTCGGCTACACCTTC.

This rearrangement joins TRBV7-9 to TRBJ2-3; TRBD2 agrees at 11 bases. Trimming cost V 2 bases and J 1 base; bases outside gene matches: 5. CDR1 SEHNR and CDR2 FQNEAQ come from the germline V gene (reference sequence). The CDR3 has 17 residues. The CDR3 nucleotides read TGTGCCAGCAGCTTAACTAGCGGGAGTAGGGGCACAGATACGCAGTATTTT. It yields the protein CASSLTSGSRGTDTQYF.

This CDR3 is CASSPGDQIAGELFF. CDR3 in DNA: TGCGCCAGCAGCCCGGGGGACCAGATCGCGGGGGAGCTGTTTTTT. This rearrangement joins TRBV5-1 to TRBJ2-2; perhaps TRBD2 as D (6 bases). V lost 4 bases, J lost 8 bases, and 18 bases lay in between. Germline lookup yields CDR1 SGHRS and CDR2 YFSETQ. The length of the CDR3 is 15 residues.

Notes on this clone: The junction differs from germline at one of its ends, possibly a read error. The V gene is TRBV30, the J gene TRBJ2-7; TRBD1 aligns across 7 bases. The CDR3 totals 13 residues. Germline V lookup: CDR1 GTSNPN, CDR2 SVGIG (reference sequence). The DNA for the CDR3 is TGTGCCTGCATAATACAGGGGTCCTGCGAGCAGTACTTC. Its translation is CACIIQGSCEQYF. Supplemented by reference TRBV30 and TRBJ2-7, the full variable domain reads SQTIHQWPATLVQPVGSPLSLECTVEGTSNPNLYWYRQAAGRGLQLLFYSVGIGQISSEVPQNLSASRPQDRQFILSSKKLLLSDSGFYLCACIIQGSCEQYFGPGTRLTVT.